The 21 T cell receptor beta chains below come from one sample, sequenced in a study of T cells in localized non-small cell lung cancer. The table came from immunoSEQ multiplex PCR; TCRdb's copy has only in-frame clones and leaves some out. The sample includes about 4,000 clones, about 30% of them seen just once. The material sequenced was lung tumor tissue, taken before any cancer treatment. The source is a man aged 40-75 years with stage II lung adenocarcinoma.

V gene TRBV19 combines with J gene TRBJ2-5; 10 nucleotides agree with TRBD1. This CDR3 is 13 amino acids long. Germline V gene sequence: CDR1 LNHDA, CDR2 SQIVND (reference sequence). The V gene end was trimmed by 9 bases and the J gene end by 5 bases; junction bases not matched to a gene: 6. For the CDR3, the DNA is TGTGCCAGCCGACAGGGGGCTGGGGAGACCCAGTACTTC. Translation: CASRQGAGETQYF.

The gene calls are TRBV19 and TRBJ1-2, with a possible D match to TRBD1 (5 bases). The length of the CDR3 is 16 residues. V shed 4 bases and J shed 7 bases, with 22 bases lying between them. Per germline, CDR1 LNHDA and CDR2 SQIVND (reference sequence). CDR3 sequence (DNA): TGTGCCAGTAGTAGCATGTCGGGACTCCTATCGGGTGGCTACACCTTC. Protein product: CASSSMSGLLSGGYTF.

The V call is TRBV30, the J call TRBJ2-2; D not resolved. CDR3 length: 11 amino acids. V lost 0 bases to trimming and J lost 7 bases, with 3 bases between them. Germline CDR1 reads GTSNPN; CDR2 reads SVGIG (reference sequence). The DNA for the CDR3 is TGTGCCTGGAGTGTACTCGGGGAGCTGTTTTTT. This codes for CAWSVLGELFF.

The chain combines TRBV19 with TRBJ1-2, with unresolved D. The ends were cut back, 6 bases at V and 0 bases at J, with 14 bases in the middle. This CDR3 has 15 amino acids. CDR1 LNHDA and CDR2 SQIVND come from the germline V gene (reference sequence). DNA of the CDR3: TGTGCCAGTAGGTTCCTGGGCAGCGCTAACTATGGCTACACCTTC. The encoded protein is CASRFLGSANYGYTF.

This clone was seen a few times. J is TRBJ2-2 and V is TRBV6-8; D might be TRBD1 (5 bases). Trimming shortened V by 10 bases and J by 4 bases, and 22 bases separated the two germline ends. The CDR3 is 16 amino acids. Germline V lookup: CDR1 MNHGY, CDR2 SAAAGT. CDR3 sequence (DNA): TGTGCCATCACCCCCCAGGGTTCCTCGGGCACCGGGGAGCTGTTTTTT. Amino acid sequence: CAITPQGSSGTGELFF.

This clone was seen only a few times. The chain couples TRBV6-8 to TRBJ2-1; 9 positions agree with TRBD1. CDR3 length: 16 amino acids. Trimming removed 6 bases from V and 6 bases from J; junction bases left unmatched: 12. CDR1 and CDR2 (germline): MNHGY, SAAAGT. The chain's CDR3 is CASSRTPGQGSNEQFF. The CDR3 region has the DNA TGTGCCAGCAGCCGAACTCCGGGACAGGGTAGCAATGAGCAGTTCTTC.

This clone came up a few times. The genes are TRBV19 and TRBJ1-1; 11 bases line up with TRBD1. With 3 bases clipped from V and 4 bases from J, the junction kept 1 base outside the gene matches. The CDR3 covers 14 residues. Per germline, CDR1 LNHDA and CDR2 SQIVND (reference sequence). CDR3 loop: CASSMGTGGTEAFF. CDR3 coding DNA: TGTGCCAGTAGTATGGGGACAGGGGGCACTGAAGCTTTCTTT.

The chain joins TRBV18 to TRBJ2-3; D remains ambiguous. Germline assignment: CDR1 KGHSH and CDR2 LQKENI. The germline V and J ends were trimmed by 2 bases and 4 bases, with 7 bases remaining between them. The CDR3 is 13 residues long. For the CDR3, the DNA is TGTGCCAGCTCACCAAAGAGAGCAGATACGCAGTATTTT. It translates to CASSPKRADTQYF.

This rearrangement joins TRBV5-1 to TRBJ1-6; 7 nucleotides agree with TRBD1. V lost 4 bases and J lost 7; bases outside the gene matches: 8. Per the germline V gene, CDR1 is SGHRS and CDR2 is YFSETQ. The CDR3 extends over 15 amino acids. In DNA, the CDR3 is TGCGCCAGCAGCCCCCTCGGGACAGCGAATTCACCCCTCCACTTT. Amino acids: CASSPLGTANSPLHF.

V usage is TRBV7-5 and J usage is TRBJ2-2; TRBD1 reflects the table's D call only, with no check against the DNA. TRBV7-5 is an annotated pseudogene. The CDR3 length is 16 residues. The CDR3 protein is CASSLGVLGATGELFF. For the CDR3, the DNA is TGTGCCAGCAGCTTGGGGGTTCTGGGGGCGACCGGGGAGCTGTTTTTT.

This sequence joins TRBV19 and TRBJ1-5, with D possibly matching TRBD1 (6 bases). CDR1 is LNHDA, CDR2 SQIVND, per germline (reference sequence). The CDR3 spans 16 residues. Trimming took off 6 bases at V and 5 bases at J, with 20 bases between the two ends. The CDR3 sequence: CASSTPLGGPHQPQHF. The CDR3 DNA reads TGTGCCAGTAGCACTCCCCTCGGGGGGCCCCATCAGCCCCAGCATTTT.

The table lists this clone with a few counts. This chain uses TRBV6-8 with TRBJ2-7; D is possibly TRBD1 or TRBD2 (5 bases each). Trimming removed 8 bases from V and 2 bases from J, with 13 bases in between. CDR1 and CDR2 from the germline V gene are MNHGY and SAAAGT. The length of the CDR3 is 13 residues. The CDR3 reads CASVRWGTYEQYV. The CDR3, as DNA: TGTGCCAGCGTCAGATGGGGGACCTACGAGCAGTACGTC.

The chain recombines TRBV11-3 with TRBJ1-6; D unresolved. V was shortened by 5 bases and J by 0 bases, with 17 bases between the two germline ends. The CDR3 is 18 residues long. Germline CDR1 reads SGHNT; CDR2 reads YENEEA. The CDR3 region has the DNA TGTGCCAGCAGCCCCCGGGCCACTAAGGACTCCTATAATTCACCCCTCCACTTT. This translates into CASSPRATKDSYNSPLHF.

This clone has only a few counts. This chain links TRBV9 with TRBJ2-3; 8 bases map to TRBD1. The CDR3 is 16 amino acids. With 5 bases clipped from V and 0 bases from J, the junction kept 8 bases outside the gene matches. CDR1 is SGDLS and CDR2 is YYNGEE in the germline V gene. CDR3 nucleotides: TGTGCCAGCAGACGAAGACAGGGGCGAAGCACAGATACGCAGTATTTT. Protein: CASRRRQGRSTDTQYF. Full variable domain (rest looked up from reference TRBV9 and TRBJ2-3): DSGVTQTPKHLITATGQRVTLRCSPRSGDLSVYWYQQSLDQGLQFLIQYYNGEERAKGNILERFSAQQFPDLHSELNLSSLELGDSALYFCASRRRQGRSTDTQYFGPGTRLTVL.

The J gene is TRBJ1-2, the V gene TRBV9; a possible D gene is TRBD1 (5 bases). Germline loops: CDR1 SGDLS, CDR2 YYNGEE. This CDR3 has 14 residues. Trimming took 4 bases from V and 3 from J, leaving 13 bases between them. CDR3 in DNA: TGTGCCAGCAGCCCCCGGGCAGGGCACTATGGCTACACCTTC. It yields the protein CASSPRAGHYGYTF. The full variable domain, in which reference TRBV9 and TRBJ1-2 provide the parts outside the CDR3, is DSGVTQTPKHLITATGQRVTLRCSPRSGDLSVYWYQQSLDQGLQFLIQYYNGEERAKGNILERFSAQQFPDLHSELNLSSLELGDSALYFCASSPRAGHYGYTFGSGTRLTVV.

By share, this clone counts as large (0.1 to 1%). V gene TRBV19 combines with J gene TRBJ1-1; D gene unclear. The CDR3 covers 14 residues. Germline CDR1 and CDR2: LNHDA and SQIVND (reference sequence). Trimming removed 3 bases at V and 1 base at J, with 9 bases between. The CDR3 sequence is CASSMLGENTEAFF. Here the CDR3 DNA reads TGTGCCAGTAGTATGTTAGGCGAGAACACTGAAGCTTTCTTT.

The CDR3 region is CASSLGGPRSDQPQHF. The CDR3 nucleotides are TGTGCCAGCAGCTTGGGAGGCCCCCGGTCTGATCAGCCCCAGCATTTT. The chain links TRBV11-3 to TRBJ1-5; D gene ambiguous. This CDR3 region has 16 residues. Germline CDR1 SGHNT, CDR2 YENEEA. V was cut by 3 bases and J by 5 bases, with 17 bases left in between.

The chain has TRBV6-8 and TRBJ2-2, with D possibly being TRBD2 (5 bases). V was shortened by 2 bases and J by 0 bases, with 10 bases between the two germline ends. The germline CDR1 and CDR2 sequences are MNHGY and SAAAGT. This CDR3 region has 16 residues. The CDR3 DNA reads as TGTGCCAGCAGTTACCCGGGGATTTCGAACACCGGGGAGCTGTTTTTT. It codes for CASSYPGISNTGELFF.

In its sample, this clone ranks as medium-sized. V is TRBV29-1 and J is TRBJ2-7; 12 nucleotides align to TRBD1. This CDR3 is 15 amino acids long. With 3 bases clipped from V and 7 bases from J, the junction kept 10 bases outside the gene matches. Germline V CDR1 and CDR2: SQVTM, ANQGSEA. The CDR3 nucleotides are TGCAGCGTTGACTCCCTCGGGACAGGGGGCCTGGAGCAGTACTTC. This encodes CSVDSLGTGGLEQYF.

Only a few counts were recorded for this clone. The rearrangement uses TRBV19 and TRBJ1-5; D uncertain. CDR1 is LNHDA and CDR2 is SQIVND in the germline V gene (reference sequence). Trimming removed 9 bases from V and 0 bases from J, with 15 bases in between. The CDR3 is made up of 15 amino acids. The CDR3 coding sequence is TGTGCCAGCCTAACCGAAGGGAATAGCAATCAGCCCCAGCATTTT. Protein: CASLTEGNSNQPQHF. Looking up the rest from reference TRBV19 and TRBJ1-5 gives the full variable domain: DGGITQSPKYLFRKEGQNVTLSCEQNLNHDAMYWYRQDPGQGLRLIYYSQIVNDFQKGDIAEGYSVSREKKESFPLTVTSAQKNPTAFYLCASLTEGNSNQPQHFGDGTRLSIL.

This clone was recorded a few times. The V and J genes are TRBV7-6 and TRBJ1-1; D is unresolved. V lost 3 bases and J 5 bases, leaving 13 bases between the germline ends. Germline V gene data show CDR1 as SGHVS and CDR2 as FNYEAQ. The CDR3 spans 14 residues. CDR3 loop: CASSLKGGYTEAFF. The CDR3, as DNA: TGTGCCAGCAGCTTGAAGGGAGGGTATACTGAAGCTTTCTTT.